Each of the 32 T cell receptor beta chains below was sequenced from the same sample in a study of metastatic and nonmetastatic thyroid tumors. TCRdb re-called the PCR reads via MiXCR. Of 55,000 or so clones listed, approximately 15% are singletons. Treatment of any kind had been given to no patient before thyroid surgery. Sequenced material: blood. Receptors originate from a female donor with papillary thyroid cancer or a benign thyroid nodule (not recorded which). Some clones in this sample may be carry-over from other donors' samples.

This chain's CDR3 is CASSPERDREETQYF. DNA for the CDR3: TGTGCCAGCAGTCCGGAACGGGACAGGGAAGAGACCCAGTACTTC. V usage is TRBV28 and J usage is TRBJ2-5, with 9 nucleotides matching TRBD1. With 5 bases clipped from V and 3 bases from J, the junction kept 7 bases outside the gene matches. In germline, CDR1 is MDHEN, CDR2 SYDVKM. The CDR3 has 15 residues.

This clone came up many times. The chain uses TRBV7-2 and TRBJ1-2; the D gene is possibly TRBD1 (5 bases). V shed 5 bases and J shed 8 bases, with 27 bases lying between them. This CDR3 contains 17 residues. Germline V gives CDR1 SGHTA, CDR2 FQGNSA. CDR3: CASSAVRGSRGSYGYTF. CDR3 DNA sequence: TGTGCCAGCAGCGCCGTCCGGGGGTCCCGGGGGTCTTACGGCTACACCTTC.

There are a few counts of this clone. This chain connects TRBV27 to TRBJ1-2; TRBD1 aligns across 8 bases. The V and J ends lost 5 bases and 3 bases, in that order; junction bases with no gene match: 8. The CDR3 length is 15 residues. The germline CDR1 and CDR2 sequences are MNHEY and SMNVEV (reference sequence). The DNA of the CDR3 is TGTGCCAGCAGTCCAGGACAGGGTTGGGACTATGGCTACACCTTC. Its protein is CASSPGQGWDYGYTF.

Ten or more counts support this clone. The chain joins TRBV24-1 to TRBJ2-1; D assignment may be TRBD1 or TRBD2 (5 bases each). The germline V and J ends were trimmed by 7 bases and 0 bases, with 15 bases remaining between them. CDR1 is KGHDR and CDR2 is SFDVKD in the germline V gene. The length of the CDR3 is 16 residues. The CDR3 loop is CATSRGTVSSYNEQFF. DNA for the CDR3: TGTGCCACCAGCCGAGGGACGGTGAGCTCCTACAATGAGCAGTTCTTC.

This clone was seen many times. The chain combines TRBV11-3 with TRBJ2-1; no definite D call. V shed 6 bases and J shed 5 bases, with 8 bases lying between them. Germline V gene lookup returns CDR1 SGHNT and CDR2 YENEEA. This CDR3 comprises 12 residues. The CDR3 protein is CASSLQNNEQFF. The CDR3 bases are TGTGCCAGCAGTTTACAGAACAATGAGCAGTTCTTC.

In its sample, this clone was seen many times. The V gene is TRBV2, the J gene TRBJ2-1; a possible D gene is TRBD2 (5 bases). Per germline, CDR1 SNHLY and CDR2 FYNNEI. The length of the CDR3 is 13 residues. Deletions cut 5 bases from V and 6 bases from J, with 11 bases between. The CDR3 DNA reads as TGTGCCAGCAGTCTTGGGAGACTCAATGAGCAGTTCTTC. It codes for CASSLGRLNEQFF.

Many counts were recorded for this clone. The chain links TRBV20-1 to TRBJ1-3; TRBD1 matches 7 bases. Germline loops: CDR1 DFQATT, CDR2 SNEGSKA (reference sequence). V lost 6 bases to trimming and J lost 2 bases; unmatched junction nucleotides: 7. The CDR3 sequence is 14 residues long. CDR3 protein: CSAQEQGAGNTIYF. CDR3 nucleotide sequence: TGCAGTGCACAGGAGCAGGGGGCTGGAAACACCATATATTTT.

The chain joins TRBV5-1 to TRBJ2-7, with D perhaps matching TRBD1 (6 bases). Germline V CDR1 and CDR2: SGHRS, YFSETQ. The CDR3 is 15 residues long. V was clipped by 4 bases and J by 2 bases, with 16 bases between them. DNA for the CDR3: TGCGCCAGCAGCCAAGCCCGACAGGCTACCTACGAGCAGTACTTC. Encoded protein: CASSQARQATYEQYF.

As for this clone: Being one base from a much bigger clone, this may be a read error. The same CDR3 is also encoded by other DNA sequences in this sample. The V and J genes are TRBV20-1 and TRBJ2-1, with 8 positions matching TRBD1. The CDR3 totals 15 residues. V shed 5 bases, J shed 7 bases, and the junction held 13 bases outside the gene matches. Per germline, CDR1 DFQATT and CDR2 SNEGSKA (reference sequence). CDR3 region: CSAPYRQGAGNEQFF. The CDR3 nucleotides read TGCAGTGCTCCCTACCGTCAGGGGGCAGGGAATGAGCAGTTCTTC.

V usage is TRBV6-1 and J usage is TRBJ1-3, with D unresolved. The CDR3 consists of 12 residues. Germline lookup yields CDR1 MNHNS and CDR2 SASEGT. The germline V and J ends were trimmed by 6 bases and 2 bases, with 5 bases remaining between them. CDR3: CASRVPGNTIYF. CDR3 DNA sequence: TGTGCCAGCAGGGTACCTGGAAACACCATATATTTT.

The chain carries TRBV6-1 and TRBJ2-7; TRBD2 might be the D (6 bases). The CDR3 runs to 17 residues. The germline V gene encodes CDR1 MNHNS and CDR2 SASEGT. The chain's CDR3 is CPRSGPSVTPGRYEQYF. The CDR3 DNA is TGTCCCCGATCCGGGCCTAGCGTGACCCCGGGCCGCTACGAGCAGTACTTC.

This clone was detected many times. The V and J genes are TRBV11-2 and TRBJ2-7, with D possibly being TRBD2 (5 bases). CDR3 length equals 12 residues. With 1 base removed from V and 5 bases from J, the gap between germline ends came to 6 bases. Per the germline V gene, CDR1 is SGHAT and CDR2 is FQNNGV. This CDR3 reads CASSLVGNEQYF. CDR3 in DNA: TGTGCCAGCAGCTTAGTCGGGAACGAGCAGTACTTC.

A word on this clone: A much larger clone differs from this one at a single base, so this may be a read error. CDR3: CASSLAGGLAAYEQFF. CDR3 DNA: TGTGCCAGCAGCTTGGCCGGAGGGCTAGCGGCCTATGAGCAGTTCTTC. This chain uses TRBV5-4 with TRBJ2-1, with 7 bases matching TRBD2. There are 16 residues in the CDR3. Germline CDR1 reads SGHNT; CDR2 reads YYREEE (reference sequence). V lost 0 bases to trimming and J lost 8 bases; unmatched junction nucleotides: 11.

This clone has a handful of counts. The chain has TRBV12-3 or TRBV12-4 and TRBJ2-7; D possibly matches TRBD1 or TRBD2 (5 bases each). There are 16 residues in the CDR3. Trimming cost V 10 bases and J 4 bases, with 26 bases left between them. CDR3 DNA: TGTGCCATCAGCCCTCTATTGGGACGGGGCAAGTACGAGCAGTACTTC. Amino acids: CAISPLLGRGKYEQYF.

This chain joins TRBV20-1 and TRBJ2-2; 8 bases are shared with TRBD1. In germline, CDR1 is DFQATT, CDR2 SNEGSKA (reference sequence). The CDR3 has 15 amino acids. The CDR3 region has the DNA TGCAGCATGATATGGTTCAGGGGGCAAGGCGGGGAGCTGTTTTTT. The encoded protein is CSMIWFRGQGGELFF.

This clone was recorded many times. This chain joins TRBV15 and TRBJ2-7; 9 bases match TRBD2. The CDR3 has 17 residues. Germline V CDR1 and CDR2: LNHNV, YYDKDF (reference sequence). Unmatched junction bases numbered 10, after V lost 0 bases and J lost 4 bases. The CDR3 DNA follows: TGTGCCACCAGCAGAGATTTCAGTACTAGCGGGCTATACGAGCAGTACTTC. It is translated as CATSRDFSTSGLYEQYF. The variable domain in full, completed from reference TRBV15 and TRBJ2-7, reads DAMVIQNPRYQVTQFGKPVTLSCSQTLNHNVMYWYQQKSSQAPKLLFHYYDKDFNNEADTPDNFQSRRPNTSFCFLDIRSPGLGDTAMYLCATSRDFSTSGLYEQYFGPGTRLTVT.

This clone was picked up many times. The sample contains more than one DNA sequence encoding this CDR3. V usage is TRBV15 and J usage is TRBJ2-5, with 8 bases fitting TRBD1. Germline V gene data show CDR1 as LNHNV and CDR2 as YYDKDF (reference sequence). The CDR3 has 15 amino acids. The V and J ends lost 2 bases and 4 bases, in that order; junction bases with no gene match: 6. The CDR3 reads CATSRRTGLGETQYF. CDR3 DNA sequence: TGTGCCACCAGCAGACGGACAGGGTTAGGAGAGACCCAGTACTTC.

Comments on this clone: A junction boundary mismatches the germline segment, possibly from a read error. This chain links TRBV20-1 with TRBJ2-1, with 8 bases matching TRBD2. The germline V gene has CDR1 DFQATT and CDR2 SNEGSKA (reference sequence). This CDR3 spans 15 amino acids. The DNA of the CDR3 is TGCAGTTCTAGAGTCGGGGGGGGCGACCACAATGATCAGTTCTTC. Translating gives CSSRVGGGDHNDQFF.

At least ten counts were recorded for this clone. The chain uses TRBV19 and TRBJ1-5; D gene ambiguous. The CDR3 is 16 amino acids. Germline assignment: CDR1 LNHDA and CDR2 SQIVND (reference sequence). The ends were cut back, 6 bases at V and 4 bases at J, with 19 bases in the middle. This chain's CDR3 is CASSSHGSSRNQPQHF. The CDR3 bases are TGTGCCAGTAGCTCCCACGGGAGTTCCCGTAATCAGCCCCAGCATTTT.

This clone was observed at least ten times. This chain joins TRBV11-2 and TRBJ1-2; D is perhaps TRBD1 (5 bases). Germline V CDR1 and CDR2: SGHAT, FQNNGV. The ends were cut back, 0 bases at V and 5 bases at J, with 13 bases in the middle. This CDR3 is 15 amino acids long. CDR3 residues: CASSLDRAGSYGYTF. CDR3 DNA sequence: TGTGCCAGCAGCTTAGATCGGGCAGGGTCATATGGCTACACCTTC.

With respect to this clone: A junction boundary mismatches the germline segment, possibly from a read error. The gene calls are TRBV27 and TRBJ2-7; no clear D. Germline loops: CDR1 MNHEY, CDR2 SMNVEV (reference sequence). The CDR3 spans 14 residues. In nucleotides, the CDR3 is TGTGTCAGCAGGCGCTCAGACGGCGCATACGAGCAGTACTTC. This encodes CVSRRSDGAYEQYF.

The table lists this clone with many counts. The chain joins TRBV25-1 to TRBJ1-1; the D is unclear. The CDR3 extends over 14 amino acids. Trimming removed 8 bases at V and 1 base at J, with 14 bases between. Looked up from germline, CDR1 is MGHDK and CDR2 is SYGVNS. In DNA form, the CDR3 reads TGTGCCAGCGCCCCCCAGGATAGGAACACTGAAGCTTTCTTT. It specifies CASAPQDRNTEAFF.

This clone appeared many times. The genes are TRBV29-1 and TRBJ2-1; tentatively, D is TRBD1 (5 bases). The V gene's germline CDR1 is SQVTM and CDR2 ANQGSEA. Trimming shortened V by 5 bases and J by 8 bases, and 10 bases separated the two germline ends. The CDR3 consists of 11 residues. The CDR3 spells CSVPQGYEQFF. As DNA, the CDR3 is TGCAGCGTTCCTCAGGGATATGAGCAGTTCTTC.

This clone came up a few times. An end of the junction differs from the germline gene, which may be a read error. The chain joins TRBV6-2 or TRBV6-3 to TRBJ2-7; maybe TRBD1 (7 bases). CDR3 length equals 16 residues. Germline V gene sequence: CDR1 MNHEY, CDR2 SVGEGT. The CDR3 here is CASSYPPGGCCYEQYF. Written as DNA, the CDR3 is TGCGCCAGCAGTTACCCACCAGGGGGGTGTTGCTACGAGCAGTACTTC.

At least ten counts were recorded for this clone. This chain connects TRBV5-1 to TRBJ2-1; TRBD1 agrees at 8 bases. Germline CDR1 reads SGHRS; CDR2 reads YFSETQ. V lost 3 bases and J lost 4; bases outside the gene matches: 6. CDR3 length: 15 amino acids. The CDR3 sequence is CASSSPGQGYNEQFF. CDR3 nucleotides: TGCGCCAGCAGCTCCCCAGGACAGGGATACAATGAGCAGTTCTTC.

This clone is medium-sized. J is TRBJ2-7 and V is TRBV6-1, with a tentative D call TRBD1 (6 bases). The CDR3 covers 14 residues. V dropped 6 bases and J dropped 0 bases, with 12 bases sitting between them. Germline-derived CDR1 and CDR2 are MNHNS and SASEGT. CDR3 bases: TGTGCCAGCAGGGGGGCAGGGTCCTCCTACGAGCAGTACTTC. Residues: CASRGAGSSYEQYF.

This clone was recorded at least ten times. The rearrangement uses TRBV5-6 and TRBJ2-7; no clear D. Germline loops: CDR1 SGHDT, CDR2 YYEEEE. The CDR3 is 13 amino acids. Trimming took 4 bases from V and 3 from J, leaving 11 bases between them. The CDR3 sequence: CASSGDRFYEQYF. CDR3 nucleotides: TGTGCCAGCAGCGGGGATAGGTTCTACGAGCAGTACTTC.

Regarding this clone: A single base separates this from a much larger clone, so it may be a read error. J is TRBJ2-3 and V is TRBV29-1; D is ambiguous. Germline assignment: CDR1 SQVTM and CDR2 ANQGSEA. The CDR3 spans 10 residues. V lost 5 bases, J lost 5 bases, and 5 bases lay in between. The CDR3 protein is CSVWGDTQYF. CDR3 coding DNA: TGCAGCGTTTGGGGAGATACGCAGTATTTT.

This clone was counted ten times or more. The chain links TRBV7-2 to TRBJ2-1, with unresolved D. This CDR3 has 14 amino acids. The V end was cut by 5 bases, the J end by 1 base, with 9 bases between. Germline assignment: CDR1 SGHTA and CDR2 FQGNSA. CDR3 nucleotide sequence: TGTGCCAGCAGCGCCACCTTATCCTACAATGAGCAGTTCTTC. This encodes CASSATLSYNEQFF. The whole variable domain, filled in from reference TRBV7-2 and TRBJ2-1, reads GAGVSQSPSNKVTEKGKDVELRCDPISGHTALYWYRQSLGQGLEFLIYFQGNSAPDKSGLPSDRFSAERTGGSVSTLTIQRTQQEDSAVYLCASSATLSYNEQFFGPGTRLTVL.

This clone was seen at least ten times. The V call is TRBV28, the J call TRBJ1-6, with a weak D call TRBD1 (6 bases). V shed 4 bases and J shed 10 bases, with 20 bases lying between them. Germline CDR1 reads MDHEN; CDR2 reads SYDVKM. The CDR3 loop spans 16 amino acids. Written as DNA, the CDR3 is TGTGCCAGCAGTTCTTGGGGGGGCTCCCGCTCCTCACCCCTCCACTTT. It encodes CASSSWGGSRSSPLHF.

Comment on this clone: This may stem from a read error, because a much larger clone lies one nucleotide away. The rearrangement joins TRBV5-6 to TRBJ2-2; D possibly uses TRBD1 or TRBD2 (6 bases each). This CDR3 has 15 amino acids. Germline V lookup: CDR1 SGHDT, CDR2 YYEEEE. The CDR3 reads CASILIGGNTGELFF. The CDR3 bases are TGTGCCAGCATCTTGATCGGGGGCAACACCGGGGAGCTGTTTTTT.

This clone was seen many times. The chain joins TRBV19 to TRBJ2-1; no clear D. Trimming took off 0 bases at V and 4 bases at J, with 16 bases between the two ends. The CDR3 contains 17 residues. CDR1 and CDR2 from the germline V gene are LNHDA and SQIVND (reference sequence). CDR3 coding DNA: TGTGCCAGTAGTATAGAGGTAGGAGAAAAAGGGTACAATGAGCAGTTCTTC. It specifies CASSIEVGEKGYNEQFF.